Each of the 30 T cell receptor beta chains below was sequenced from the same sample in a study of blood T cell repertoires in COVID-19 (TCRdb year 2020). Library method: the immunoSEQ multiplex PCR assay. Held by TCRdb, this immuneACCESS table contains in-frame sequences only and omits some clones. Under half of the omission traces to an unresolved V gene where checked; the cause of the rest is unknown. This sample lists about 150,000 clones; roughly 82% were detected once. Together, the top ten hold about 16% of the sample. Sequences were obtained from peripheral blood. These TCRs come from a human donor with acute or convalescent COVID-19. The donor label of this sample is uncertain.

This chain joins TRBV7-9 and TRBJ1-4; possibly TRBD1 for D (6 bases). The CDR3 has 15 amino acids. Trimming left V 5 bases short and J 8 bases short, with 18 bases between. Germline V gene lookup returns CDR1 SEHNR and CDR2 FQNEAQ (reference sequence). The CDR3 protein is CASSTPAGGREKLFF. The CDR3 DNA reads as TGTGCCAGCAGCACCCCTGCGGGGGGCAGGGAAAAACTGTTTTTT.

The rearrangement links TRBV4-2 to TRBJ2-3; TRBD1 matches 10 bases. The CDR3 has 19 amino acids. V shed 0 bases and J 0 bases; nucleotides not matched to a gene: 9. From germline, CDR1 is LGHNA and CDR2 YNFKEQ. CDR3 in DNA: TGTGCCAGCAGCCAAGATACCGGCAGGGACAGGGGTAGCACAGATACGCAGTATTTT. Translating gives CASSQDTGRDRGSTDTQYF.

CDR3 amino acids: CAITLGQGKYNEQFF. As DNA, the CDR3 is TGTGCCATCACTCTAGGACAGGGAAAATACAATGAGCAGTTCTTC. The chain employs TRBV10-3 and TRBJ2-1; TRBD1 agrees at 8 bases. The CDR3 extends over 15 amino acids. Germline V gene data show CDR1 as ENHRY and CDR2 as SYGVKD. The J segment lost 4 bases and the V segment lost 7 bases, leaving 9 bases of the junction unmatched.

This chain joins TRBV7-6 and TRBJ2-7; 8 bases line up with TRBD2. Germline V CDR1 and CDR2: SGHVS, FNYEAQ. The CDR3 consists of 16 residues. V gave up 4 bases and J gave up 0 bases; unmatched junction bases: 8. CDR3 nucleotide sequence: TGTGCCAGCAGCTGGTCCGGGAGGGTCCTCTCCTACGAGCAGTACTTC. Translating it yields CASSWSGRVLSYEQYF.

The rearrangement links TRBV9 to TRBJ1-2, with unresolved D. Germline CDR1 and CDR2: SGDLS and YYNGEE. The CDR3 spans 12 residues. V lost 5 bases to trimming and J lost 8 bases, with 13 bases between them. The CDR3 DNA follows: TGTGCCAGCAGTGGACTCTTCGCGGGCTACACCTTC. Its translation: CASSGLFAGYTF.

This clone was seen a single time. V and J are TRBV6-5 and TRBJ1-2, with TRBD1 as a possible D gene (6 bases). CDR1 is MNHEY and CDR2 is SVGAGI in the germline V gene. Trimming removed 6 bases from V and 8 bases from J, with 19 bases in between. This CDR3 region has 14 residues. The CDR3 DNA reads TGTGCCAGCAGGGGGGCTGGGCAGGGTATCGGCTACACCTTC. It codes for CASRGAGQGIGYTF.

The V and J genes are TRBV5-1 and TRBJ1-5; 7 nucleotides agree with TRBD1. The CDR3 is 15 residues long. With V trimmed by 0 bases and J by 2 bases, 2 bases remained unmatched. Germline V CDR1 and CDR2: SGHRS, YFSETQ. The CDR3 here is CASSLDTGGNQPQHF. DNA of the CDR3: TGCGCCAGCAGCTTGGACACAGGGGGCAATCAGCCCCAGCATTTT.

The chain joins TRBV30 to TRBJ2-7, with D hard to call. The CDR3 has 12 residues. V lost 4 bases, J lost 4 bases, and 11 bases lay in between. CDR1 is GTSNPN and CDR2 is SVGIG in the germline V gene (reference sequence). The CDR3 DNA sequence: TGTGCCTGGAATGTTCCTCAGTACGAGCAGTACTTC. Its protein product is CAWNVPQYEQYF.

Turning to this clone: This likely stems from a read error, as it lies one base from a far larger clone. The chain is built from TRBV4-1 and TRBJ1-2, with D unclear. Germline V gene data show CDR1 as MGHRA and CDR2 as YSYEKL. CDR3 length equals 12 residues. Between the trimmed V and J ends, which lost 4 bases and 2 bases, there was a span of 5 bases. CDR3 amino acids: CASSLGNYGYTF. Written as DNA, the CDR3 is TGCGCCAGCAGCCTCGGGAACTATGGCTACACCTTC.

A few counts support this clone. This sequence joins TRBV11-3 and TRBJ2-7; possible D gene TRBD2, 6 bases. This CDR3 is built from 13 residues. Germline assignment: CDR1 SGHNT and CDR2 YENEEA. V lost 4 bases and J lost 7, with 14 bases in between. The CDR3 loop is CASSSTVGGEQYF. CDR3 in DNA: TGTGCCAGCAGCTCCACGGTCGGGGGAGAGCAGTACTTC.

The rearrangement joins TRBV19 to TRBJ1-2; D uncertain. V lost 5 bases, J lost 2 bases, and 15 bases lay in between. Germline V gives CDR1 LNHDA, CDR2 SQIVND (reference sequence). This CDR3 is 15 amino acids long. CDR3 nucleotide sequence: TGTGCCAGTAGTGCCCACAGCTACCCCAACTATGGCTACACCTTC. Its translation is CASSAHSYPNYGYTF.

A word on this clone: Relative to the germline gene, one junction end is altered; a read error may explain this. The gene calls are TRBV5-6 and TRBJ1-2; 7 positions match TRBD1. The V gene's germline CDR1 is SGHDT and CDR2 YYEEEE. The CDR3 length is 9 residues. The CDR3: CASASQGDF. The DNA of the CDR3 is TGTGCCAGCGCTTCCCAGGGGGACTTC.

V gene TRBV6-1 combines with J gene TRBJ2-3; TRBD2 aligns across 12 bases. The CDR3 contains 17 residues. The ends lost 2 bases at V and 7 bases at J; junction bases unmatched: 10. The germline V gene encodes CDR1 MNHNS and CDR2 SASEGT. The CDR3 DNA follows: TGTGCCAGCAGTGAACTTCATTCTAGCGGGGGGGTGAATACGCAGTATTTT. Its translation is CASSELHSSGGVNTQYF.

The rearrangement links TRBV12-3 or TRBV12-4 to TRBJ2-3, with unresolved D. Trimming took 6 bases from V and 6 from J, leaving 10 bases between them. CDR3 length equals 12 residues. This CDR3 is CASSSRWDTQYF. The DNA of the CDR3 is TGTGCCAGCAGCTCGAGATGGGATACGCAGTATTTT.

J is TRBJ2-3 and V is TRBV2; the match to TRBD1 covers 8 bases. The J segment lost 1 base and the V segment lost 5 bases, leaving 5 bases of the junction unmatched. CDR1 is SNHLY, CDR2 FYNNEI, per germline. The CDR3 totals 15 residues. CDR3 in amino acids: CASSSDRVGTDTQYF. The CDR3, as DNA: TGTGCCAGCAGTTCGGACAGGGTAGGCACAGATACGCAGTATTTT.

This clone was detected once. The rearrangement uses TRBV2 and TRBJ1-5; 8 bases fit TRBD1. The CDR3 totals 15 residues. Germline V gene sequence: CDR1 SNHLY, CDR2 FYNNEI. J was trimmed by 9 bases and V by 1 base; bases with no gene match: 8. The CDR3 reads CASSEDRQGWRPQHF. The CDR3 nucleotides are TGTGCCAGCAGTGAAGATAGACAGGGGTGGAGGCCCCAGCATTTT. Complete variable domain (other parts from reference TRBV2 and TRBJ1-5): EPEVTQTPSHQVTQMGQEVILRCVPISNHLYFYWYRQILGQKVEFLVSFYNNEISEKSEIFDDQFSVERPDGSNFTLKIRSTKLEDSAMYFCASSEDRQGWRPQHFGDGTRLSIL.

The chain has TRBV5-1 and TRBJ1-3, with 9 bases matching TRBD1. From germline, CDR1 is SGHRS and CDR2 YFSETQ. The CDR3 length is 15 residues. Trimming removed 4 bases from V and 7 bases from J; junction bases left unmatched: 9. CDR3 DNA sequence: TGCGCCAGCAGCCCCGGGACAGGGTCAGTGAACACCATATATTTT. It translates to CASSPGTGSVNTIYF. The full variable domain, completed using reference TRBV5-1 and TRBJ1-3, is KAGVTQTPRYLIKTRGQQVTLSCSPISGHRSVSWYQQTPGQGLQFLFEYFSETQRNKGNFPGRFSGRQFSNSRSEMNVSTLELGDSALYLCASSPGTGSVNTIYFGEGSWLTVV.

The chain joins TRBV7-9 to TRBJ1-1; no definite D call. Trimming cost V 5 bases and J 2 bases, with 12 bases left between them. CDR1 and CDR2 (germline): SEHNR, FQNEAQ (reference sequence). The CDR3 extends over 14 amino acids. The CDR3 sequence is CASSPRGYNTEAFF. In DNA, the CDR3 is TGTGCCAGCAGCCCCCGGGGATATAACACTGAAGCTTTCTTT.

The V gene is TRBV18, the J gene TRBJ2-1; a possible D gene is TRBD2 (5 bases). CDR3 size: 12 residues. Germline V gene data show CDR1 as KGHSH and CDR2 as LQKENI. Trimming stripped 2 bases from V and 9 bases from J, with 8 bases between. CDR3 sequence (DNA): TGTGCCAGCTCACCAGGGGAGAGTGAGCAGTTCTTC. Encoded protein: CASSPGESEQFF.

The rearrangement joins TRBV4-3 to TRBJ1-1; D remains ambiguous. Germline CDR1 and CDR2: LGHNA and YSLEER. This CDR3 is built from 16 residues. Trimming shortened V by 0 bases and J by 0 bases, and 11 bases separated the two germline ends. CDR3 residues: CASSQDFRGLNTEAFF. CDR3 bases: TGCGCCAGCAGCCAAGATTTCCGAGGTTTGAACACTGAAGCTTTCTTT.

This chain joins TRBV7-9 and TRBJ2-7, with 7 bases matching TRBD1. Germline V gene sequence: CDR1 SEHNR, CDR2 FQNEAQ (reference sequence). V dropped 5 bases and J dropped 5; count of bases not matched to a gene: 3. The CDR3 runs 12 residues. CDR3 loop: CASSDRDHEQYF. The CDR3 DNA sequence: TGTGCCAGCAGCGACAGGGACCACGAGCAGTACTTC.

The rearrangement joins TRBV18 to TRBJ2-5, with TRBD1 as a possible D gene (5 bases). V lost 1 base, J lost 5 bases, and 8 bases lay in between. The CDR3 is 13 residues long. Germline V lookup: CDR1 KGHSH, CDR2 LQKENI. The CDR3 DNA is TGTGCCAGCTCACCACAGGGGCTGGAGACCCAGTACTTC. Its protein is CASSPQGLETQYF.

The chain employs TRBV7-2 and TRBJ1-6, with TRBD1 matching 8 bases. Germline CDR1 SGHTA, CDR2 FQGNSA. CDR3 length: 15 amino acids. V dropped 5 bases and J dropped 6; count of bases not matched to a gene: 6. CDR3 region: CASSPRTGSNSPLHF. As DNA, the CDR3 is TGTGCCAGCAGCCCAAGGACAGGGAGTAATTCACCCCTCCACTTT.

The chain employs TRBV5-1 and TRBJ2-4, with a possible D match to TRBD2 (5 bases). The CDR3 is 15 amino acids. V lost 3 bases, J lost 9 bases, and 19 bases lay in between. Germline CDR1 reads SGHRS; CDR2 reads YFSETQ. Written as DNA, the CDR3 is TGCGCCAGCAGCTCCCCTAGCCTCGGTCGGGGCATTCAGTACTTC. Its protein is CASSSPSLGRGIQYF.

The V gene is TRBV9, the J gene TRBJ1-5, with D unclear. Germline V lookup: CDR1 SGDLS, CDR2 YYNGEE. This CDR3 has 15 amino acids. Trimming took off 3 bases at V and 4 bases at J, with 14 bases between the two ends. In DNA form, the CDR3 reads TGTGCCAGCAGCGCCGGGTCCCGCTCTAATCAGCCCCAGCATTTT. Translated: CASSAGSRSNQPQHF.

The CDR3 region is CAWSQTGFGNQPQHF. CDR3 DNA: TGTGCCTGGAGCCAAACAGGGTTTGGCAATCAGCCCCAGCATTTT. The gene calls are TRBV30 and TRBJ1-5, with D maybe TRBD1 (6 bases). With 3 bases removed from V and 2 bases from J, the gap between germline ends came to 14 bases. The germline gives CDR1 GTSNPN, CDR2 SVGIG (reference sequence). CDR3 length: 15 residues.

The CDR3 sequence is CASSSAEQYF. DNA of the CDR3: TGTGCCAGCAGTTCCGCGGAGCAGTACTTC. This chain uses TRBV2 with TRBJ2-7, with D unresolved. V was clipped by 5 bases and J by 7 bases, with 6 bases between them. CDR3 length: 10 residues. Germline CDR1 SNHLY, CDR2 FYNNEI.

On this clone: The junction does not match germline at one end; this may be a read error. The chain combines TRBV7-7 with TRBJ1-1; no clear D gene. From germline, CDR1 is SSHAT and CDR2 FNYEAQ (reference sequence). CDR3 length equals 13 residues. CDR3 protein: CASSAAGSTEAFF. Written as DNA, the CDR3 is TGTGCTAGCAGCGCCGCCGGGTCCACTGAAGCTTTCTTT.

The genes are TRBV18 and TRBJ1-2; TRBD1 agrees at 8 bases. V was clipped by 4 bases and J by 7 bases; unmatched bases: 5. Germline-derived CDR1 and CDR2 are KGHSH and LQKENI. This CDR3 comprises 13 residues. This chain's CDR3 is CASSLGTGGGYTF. In DNA form, the CDR3 reads TGTGCCAGCTCACTAGGGACAGGAGGTGGCTACACCTTC.

The chain uses TRBV2 and TRBJ2-7, with 10 bases matching TRBD2. The CDR3 has 16 amino acids. V shed 0 bases and J 3 bases; nucleotides not matched to a gene: 5. CDR1 and CDR2 from the germline V gene are SNHLY and FYNNEI. CDR3 sequence: CASSEALAGANYEQYF. The CDR3 bases are TGTGCCAGCAGTGAAGCGCTAGCGGGGGCCAACTACGAGCAGTACTTC.